The 28 T cell receptor beta chains below were found in one sample sequenced in a study of T cells in Graves' hyperthyroidism and ophthalmopathy. Using RNA transcripts as the source, TCR beta CDR3 regions were amplified. The TCR CDR3 first-round RT-PCR relied on the HTBI primer set. In TCRdb, the multiplex PCR reads were re-called with MiXCR into one record per CDR3 protein. Of about 530,000 distinct CDR3 sequences in the sample, 17% were seen once. Sequencing was done on a sample of blood. The receptors were gathered from a woman in her late teens or twenties with Graves' ophthalmopathy.

On this clonotype itself: A much larger clonotype is one base distant, so this may be a read error. The rearrangement joins TRBV6-2 or TRBV6-3 to TRBJ1-1; a weak D match, TRBD1 (5 bases). Trimming took 6 bases from V and 3 from J, leaving 17 bases between them. The CDR3 loop spans 15 amino acids. Germline loops: CDR1 MNHEY, CDR2 SVGEGT. This CDR3 reads CASSHPSGGDTEAFF. CDR3 DNA sequence: TGTGCCAGCAGCCACCCCTCCGGGGGAGACACTGAAGCTTTCTTT.

This clonotype was seen repeatedly, ten times or more. The rearrangement links TRBV27 to TRBJ1-5, with unresolved D. Germline CDR1 reads MNHEY; CDR2 reads SMNVEV (reference sequence). The CDR3 runs to 13 residues. The ends were cut back, 3 bases at V and 6 bases at J, with 9 bases in the middle. This chain's CDR3 is CASSFRIRQPQHF. The DNA for the CDR3 is TGTGCCAGCAGTTTCAGGATTCGTCAGCCCCAGCATTTT.

J is TRBJ2-5 and V is TRBV20-1; 11 bases are shared with TRBD2. The CDR3 loop spans 19 amino acids. The V segment lost 5 bases and the J segment 5 bases; nucleotides outside the gene matches: 22. The germline V gene has CDR1 DFQATT and CDR2 SNEGSKA (reference sequence). The CDR3 DNA is TGCAGTGCTGCCTTAGCGGGAGCTAGCGGGGGGAACCTCCAGGAGACCCAGTACTTC. Its protein product is CSAALAGASGGNLQETQYF.

At least ten counts were recorded for this clonotype. The chain has TRBV5-1 and TRBJ2-7, with D tentatively TRBD2 (5 bases). The germline gives CDR1 SGHRS, CDR2 YFSETQ. The CDR3 is 16 amino acids. V was clipped by 0 bases and J by 2 bases, with 15 bases between them. The CDR3 protein is CASSLAVTTQTYEQYF. The CDR3 DNA reads TGCGCCAGCAGCTTGGCAGTGACTACCCAGACCTACGAGCAGTACTTC.

The rearrangement joins TRBV20-1 to TRBJ1-4; D uncertain. Germline V gives CDR1 DFQATT, CDR2 SNEGSKA (reference sequence). The CDR3 is made up of 14 amino acids. Trimming left V 5 bases short and J 4 bases short, with 14 bases between. CDR3 in DNA: TGCAGTGCTTCATATACAGAGAATAATGAAAAACTGTTTTTT. The encoded protein is CSASYTENNEKLFF.

This clonotype was picked up many times. This chain connects TRBV28 to TRBJ2-5; TRBD1 is a possible D gene (6 bases). The germline V gene has CDR1 MDHEN and CDR2 SYDVKM. V dropped 6 bases and J dropped 4 bases, with 15 bases sitting between them. The CDR3 extends over 14 amino acids. CDR3 amino acids: CASSDRPMGETQYF. CDR3 nucleotides: TGTGCCAGCAGCGACAGGCCGATGGGAGAGACCCAGTACTTC.

This clonotype was detected many times. The junction does not match germline at one end; this may be a read error. This sequence joins TRBV5-1 and TRBJ1-1; D unclear. The CDR3 is made up of 13 amino acids. CDR1 is SGHRS, CDR2 YFSETQ, per germline. The CDR3 loop is CASSLSLNTEAFF. The DNA for the CDR3 is TGTGCCAGCAGTTTATCCCTGAACACTGAAGCTTTCTTT.

This rearrangement joins TRBV6-1 to TRBJ2-2, with TRBD2 as a possible D gene (5 bases). This CDR3 has 15 amino acids. Germline V gives CDR1 MNHNS, CDR2 SASEGT. The V end lost 6 bases, the J end lost 1 base, and 12 bases lay between the germline ends. The CDR3: CASSPLSGNTGELFF. CDR3 coding DNA: TGTGCCAGCAGCCCTTTAAGCGGGAACACCGGGGAGCTGTTTTTT.

This clonotype was counted a single time. This chain connects TRBV7-2 to TRBJ2-1; 12 positions agree with TRBD2. The V and J ends lost 0 bases and 6 bases, in that order; junction bases with no gene match: 12. The CDR3 has 19 amino acids. CDR1 SGHTA and CDR2 FQGNSA come from the germline V gene. Written as DNA, the CDR3 is TGTGCCAGCAGCTTAGCGCCAGGGCTAGCGGGAGGGCCCGTCAATGAGCAGTTCTTC. Its protein is CASSLAPGLAGGPVNEQFF.

This clonotype was observed many times. The chain recombines TRBV2 with TRBJ2-7; TRBD1 might be the D (6 bases). With 4 bases removed from V and 4 bases from J, the gap between germline ends came to 8 bases. CDR1 and CDR2 (germline): SNHLY, FYNNEI. The CDR3 extends over 12 amino acids. CDR3 residues: CASSGDTYEQYF. The CDR3 region has the DNA TGTGCCAGCAGTGGGGACACTTACGAGCAGTACTTC. Together with reference TRBV2 and TRBJ2-7, the CDR3 gives the full variable domain: EPEVTQTPSHQVTQMGQEVILRCVPISNHLYFYWYRQILGQKVEFLVSFYNNEISEKSEIFDDQFSVERPDGSNFTLKIRSTKLEDSAMYFCASSGDTYEQYFGPGTRLTVT.

The chain carries TRBV29-1 and TRBJ1-1; D gene unclear. Germline CDR1 is SQVTM and CDR2 is ANQGSEA. The CDR3 runs 12 residues. Trimming took 6 bases from V and 6 from J, leaving 14 bases between them. The CDR3: CSVARREAEAFF. CDR3 in DNA: TGCAGCGTAGCCCGGAGGGAGGCTGAAGCTTTCTTT.

This clonotype was picked up a small number of times. The chain uses TRBV5-6 and TRBJ2-5; unclear D gene. V shed 1 base and J shed 2 bases, with 12 bases lying between them. Germline V CDR1 and CDR2: SGHDT, YYEEEE. The CDR3 length is 15 residues. The CDR3 nucleotides are TGTGCCAGCAGCTTGTTGACAAGCCTTCAAGAGACCCAGTACTTC. It codes for CASSLLTSLQETQYF.

The rearrangement uses TRBV6-1 and TRBJ2-3, with D tentatively TRBD1 or TRBD2 (6 bases each). The length of the CDR3 is 14 residues. In germline, CDR1 is MNHNS, CDR2 SASEGT. Deletions cut 6 bases from V and 2 bases from J, with 12 bases between. CDR3 bases: TGTGCCAGCAGCTCCGGGGGCATCACAGATACGCAGTATTTT. Protein sequence: CASSSGGITDTQYF.

J is TRBJ1-1 and V is TRBV9; 7 nucleotides match TRBD1. The CDR3 contains 15 residues. With V trimmed by 1 base and J by 5 bases, 8 bases remained unmatched. Germline lookup yields CDR1 SGDLS and CDR2 YYNGEE. The CDR3 coding sequence is TGTGCCAGCAGCGTATTGCTAGGGGGCCGAACTGAAGCTTTCTTT. This sequence encodes CASSVLLGGRTEAFF.

The sample holds many counts of this clonotype. This chain uses TRBV5-1 with TRBJ2-3; no clear D. Trimming pared 3 bases from V and 4 bases from J, leaving 21 bases between. The CDR3 has 17 residues. Germline V gives CDR1 SGHRS, CDR2 YFSETQ. The CDR3, as DNA: TGCGCCAGCAGCTCGTTTACGGCCTCCGACAAGCCAGATACGCAGTATTTT. Amino acid sequence: CASSSFTASDKPDTQYF.

This rearrangement joins TRBV27 to TRBJ1-2; D is possibly TRBD1 (6 bases). The germline CDR1 and CDR2 sequences are MNHEY and SMNVEV (reference sequence). This CDR3 has 15 amino acids. The germline V and J ends were trimmed by 4 bases and 2 bases, with 14 bases remaining between them. The CDR3 DNA reads TGTGCCAGCAGTTCCTCGGACAGATCCAACTATGGCTACACCTTC. Amino acids: CASSSSDRSNYGYTF.

V usage is TRBV10-3 and J usage is TRBJ1-5; weak D call: TRBD1 (5 bases). The CDR3 totals 16 residues. V was shortened by 2 bases and J by 0 bases, with 11 bases between the two germline ends. Germline CDR1 ENHRY, CDR2 SYGVKD. CDR3 sequence reads: CAISEAMGPSNQPQHF. For the CDR3, the DNA is TGTGCCATCAGTGAGGCCATGGGGCCTAGCAATCAGCCCCAGCATTTT.

This clonotype was detected only a few times. J is TRBJ2-7 and V is TRBV27, with D hard to call. Germline V gene data show CDR1 as MNHEY and CDR2 as SMNVEV (reference sequence). V shed 2 bases and J shed 7 bases, with 15 bases lying between them. The CDR3 is made up of 14 amino acids. Here the CDR3 DNA reads TGTGCCAGCAGTTTAAACCCGATCTCCGGGGAGCAGTACTTC. Amino acid sequence: CASSLNPISGEQYF.

As DNA, the CDR3 is TGCAGTGCTCCCTTGGAAGGGGCTGCCGATTTTTACGAGCAGTACTTC. The encoded protein is CSAPLEGAADFYEQYF. The chain recombines TRBV20-1 with TRBJ2-7, with a weak D call TRBD1 (5 bases). CDR1 and CDR2 (germline): DFQATT, SNEGSKA (reference sequence). V dropped 5 bases and J dropped 4 bases, with 24 bases sitting between them. This CDR3 has 16 amino acids.

Worth noting for this clonotype: It may be a read error: a sequence one base away is much more abundant. The V and J genes are TRBV2 and TRBJ1-1; 11 bases fit TRBD1. The germline V gene encodes CDR1 SNHLY and CDR2 FYNNEI. CDR3 size: 16 residues. The V gene end was trimmed by 3 bases and the J gene end by 6 bases; junction bases not matched to a gene: 9. This CDR3 reads CASSDPGTGGRAEAFF. DNA of the CDR3: TGTGCCAGCAGTGACCCCGGGACAGGGGGACGCGCTGAAGCTTTCTTT.

V usage is TRBV5-6 and J usage is TRBJ2-7, with D possibly TRBD1 on 6 matching bases. The germline V gene has CDR1 SGHDT and CDR2 YYEEEE. The CDR3 is 15 amino acids. V was shortened by 0 bases and J by 2 bases, with 12 bases between the two germline ends. The CDR3 loop is CASSLVRDTPYEQYF. For the CDR3, the DNA is TGTGCCAGCAGCTTGGTTCGGGACACTCCCTACGAGCAGTACTTC.

This clonotype has at least ten counts. The chain uses TRBV6-9 and TRBJ1-1; the D is unclear. The CDR3 extends over 14 amino acids. Trimming took 6 bases from V and 5 from J, leaving 16 bases between them. The V gene's germline CDR1 is MNHGY and CDR2 SVAAGI. The CDR3 DNA reads as TGTGCCAGCAGCCATAAAAGGCCGGGGACTGAAGCTTTCTTT. The encoded protein is CASSHKRPGTEAFF.

The chain combines TRBV6-5 with TRBJ2-2; no reliable D call. CDR3 size: 15 residues. CDR1 and CDR2 from the germline V gene are MNHEY and SVGAGI. V was clipped by 3 bases and J by 6 bases, with 14 bases between them. The CDR3 loop is CASSYDPLRSGELFF. In DNA, the CDR3 is TGTGCCAGCAGTTATGATCCCCTTCGGTCCGGGGAGCTGTTTTTT.

This clonotype was detected many times. This chain links TRBV30 with TRBJ1-1; D remains ambiguous. Between the trimmed V and J ends, which lost 4 bases and 0 bases, there was a span of 9 bases. Germline CDR1 and CDR2: GTSNPN and SVGIG (reference sequence). CDR3 length: 13 amino acids. Here the CDR3 DNA reads TGTGCCTGGATGGGCAGCATGAACACTGAAGCTTTCTTT. This encodes CAWMGSMNTEAFF.

The V gene is TRBV11-3, the J gene TRBJ2-1; TRBD1 agrees at 8 bases. V lost 1 base, J lost 9 bases, and 8 bases stayed unmatched. The CDR3 totals 15 residues. In germline, CDR1 is SGHNT, CDR2 YENEEA. The CDR3, as DNA: TGTGCCAGCAGCTTAGGTGCGGCAGGGGGCGGTGAGCAGTTCTTC. It yields the protein CASSLGAAGGGEQFF.

The chain couples TRBV15 to TRBJ2-1, with 8 bases aligning to TRBD2. The CDR3 contains 16 residues. The J segment lost 0 bases and the V segment lost 4 bases, leaving 5 bases of the junction unmatched. The germline V gene has CDR1 LNHNV and CDR2 YYDKDF (reference sequence). The CDR3 here is CATSNLAGSSYNEQFF. The CDR3 bases are TGTGCCACCAGCAACCTAGCGGGTAGCTCCTACAATGAGCAGTTCTTC.

The chain uses TRBV30 and TRBJ2-7, with D unresolved. V lost 3 bases and J 0 bases, leaving 9 bases between the germline ends. Germline V lookup: CDR1 GTSNPN, CDR2 SVGIG (reference sequence). CDR3 length equals 13 residues. CDR3 region: CAWRADGSYEQYF. CDR3 coding DNA: TGTGCCTGGAGGGCGGACGGCTCCTACGAGCAGTACTTC. Combining the CDR3 with reference TRBV30 and TRBJ2-7 gives the whole variable domain SQTIHQWPATLVQPVGSPLSLECTVEGTSNPNLYWYRQAAGRGLQLLFYSVGIGQISSEVPQNLSASRPQDRQFILSSKKLLLSDSGFYLCAWRADGSYEQYFGPGTRLTVT.

The DNA for the CDR3 is TGCAGTGCTAGGGACGTGGCGGAGACCCAGTACTTC. Protein product: CSARDVAETQYF. The chain uses TRBV20-1 and TRBJ2-5; D uncertain. Trimming took 3 bases from V and 5 from J, leaving 10 bases between them. Germline CDR1 reads DFQATT; CDR2 reads SNEGSKA (reference sequence). The CDR3 is 12 amino acids.